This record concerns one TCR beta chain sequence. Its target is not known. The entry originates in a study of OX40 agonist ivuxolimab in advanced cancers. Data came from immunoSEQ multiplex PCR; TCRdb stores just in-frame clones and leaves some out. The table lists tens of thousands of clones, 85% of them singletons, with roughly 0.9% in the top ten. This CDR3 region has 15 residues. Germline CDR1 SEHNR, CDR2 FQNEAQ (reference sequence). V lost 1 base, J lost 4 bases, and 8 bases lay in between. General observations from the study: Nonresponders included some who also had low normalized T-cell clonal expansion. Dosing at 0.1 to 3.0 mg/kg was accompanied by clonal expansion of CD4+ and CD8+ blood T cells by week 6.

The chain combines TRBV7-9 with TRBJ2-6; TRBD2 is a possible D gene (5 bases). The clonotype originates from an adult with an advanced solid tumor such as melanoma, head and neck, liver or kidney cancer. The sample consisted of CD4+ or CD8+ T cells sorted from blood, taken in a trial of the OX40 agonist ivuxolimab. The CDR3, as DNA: TGTGCCAGCAGCTTAGGAGGGAGCGGGGCCAACGTCCTGACTTTC. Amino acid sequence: CASSLGGSGANVLTF.